This T cell receptor beta chain was profiled in a study of blood T cell repertoires in COVID-19. Clones were read by immunoSEQ multiplex PCR, and TCRdb kept only the in-frame ones, dropping some. Of 210,000 or so clones in the sample, less than 90% were seen once. Germline CDR1 reads SGHRS; CDR2 reads YFSETQ. Trimming cost V 4 bases and J 4 bases; bases outside gene matches: 3. This CDR3 is built from 14 residues. The chain couples TRBV5-1 to TRBJ1-2, with TRBD1 identical over 11 bases. Sequenced sample: peripheral blood. The sequence derives from a man aged 35 to 55 with active or convalescent COVID-19. The CDR3 reads CASSLGQGAYGYTF. CDR3 nucleotide sequence: TGCGCCAGCAGCCTAGGACAGGGGGCCTATGGCTACACCTTC. Full variable domain (missing parts from reference TRBV5-1 and TRBJ1-2): KAGVTQTPRYLIKTRGQQVTLSCSPISGHRSVSWYQQTPGQGLQFLFEYFSETQRNKGNFPGRFSGRQFSNSRSEMNVSTLELGDSALYLCASSLGQGAYGYTFGSGTRLTVV.